The 26 T cell receptor beta chains below come from one sample, sequenced in a study of OX40 agonist ivuxolimab in advanced cancers. Sequenced by immunoSEQ multiplex PCR; TCRdb stores in-frame clones only, minus some. The sample has some 80,000 clones, 92% seen once. This specimen consisted of CD4+ or CD8+ T cells sorted from blood, obtained in a trial of the OX40 agonist ivuxolimab. Receptor source: an adult with an advanced solid tumor such as melanoma, head and neck, liver or kidney cancer.

The chain has TRBV21-1 and TRBJ2-7; TRBD1 is the table's D call, not checked against the DNA. TRBV21-1 is classified as a pseudogene. This CDR3 region has 14 residues. The CDR3 region is CASRAATGDYEQYF. Written as DNA, the CDR3 is TGTGCCAGCAGGGCGGCGACAGGGGACTACGAGCAGTACTTC.

The chain combines TRBV18 with TRBJ2-5, with D possibly TRBD1 on 5 matching bases. V lost 3 bases and J lost 3, with 11 bases in between. CDR1 is KGHSH, CDR2 LQKENI, per germline. The CDR3 length is 14 residues. The CDR3 region is CASSPIPGKETQYF. The DNA of the CDR3 is TGTGCCAGCTCACCGATCCCAGGGAAAGAGACCCAGTACTTC.

The rearrangement joins TRBV5-6 to TRBJ2-3; D perhaps matches TRBD2 (7 bases). With 6 bases removed from V and 2 bases from J, the gap between germline ends came to 22 bases. This CDR3 is built from 17 residues. Germline CDR1 SGHDT, CDR2 YYEEEE. The CDR3 region is CASNPEGGRSHTDTQYF. The CDR3 coding sequence is TGTGCCAGCAACCCCGAGGGGGGGCGGAGCCACACAGATACGCAGTATTTT.

This chain links TRBV2 with TRBJ1-4; D gene unclear. The CDR3 has 11 residues. Germline lookup yields CDR1 SNHLY and CDR2 FYNNEI. V was pared by 7 bases and J by 10 bases, with 10 bases between. The chain's CDR3 is CASIVGGKLFF. The CDR3 DNA is TGTGCCAGCATAGTAGGCGGAAAACTGTTTTTT.

A few counts support this clone. The V call is TRBV5-1, the J call TRBJ1-2; 8 bases fit TRBD1. The J segment lost 5 bases and the V segment lost 4 bases, leaving 10 bases of the junction unmatched. Germline lookup yields CDR1 SGHRS and CDR2 YFSETQ. The CDR3 totals 15 residues. CDR3: CASSAGQGTSYGYTF. The CDR3 nucleotides read TGCGCCAGCAGCGCCGGACAGGGCACTTCTTATGGCTACACCTTC. Looking up the rest from reference TRBV5-1 and TRBJ1-2 gives the full variable domain: KAGVTQTPRYLIKTRGQQVTLSCSPISGHRSVSWYQQTPGQGLQFLFEYFSETQRNKGNFPGRFSGRQFSNSRSEMNVSTLELGDSALYLCASSAGQGTSYGYTFGSGTRLTVV.

V is TRBV28 and J is TRBJ2-1, with D maybe TRBD1 (6 bases). Germline V gives CDR1 MDHEN, CDR2 SYDVKM. The CDR3 covers 15 residues. V was cut by 5 bases and J by 2 bases, with 13 bases left in between. CDR3 coding DNA: TGTGCCAGCAGTATGCCAGGGGCCCCCTACAATGAGCAGTTCTTC. This encodes CASSMPGAPYNEQFF.

This chain links TRBV7-2 with TRBJ2-2; no clear D. CDR1 is SGHTA and CDR2 is FQGNSA in the germline V gene. This CDR3 is 17 amino acids long. The V and J ends lost 2 bases and 0 bases respectively, with 13 bases between them. The CDR3 sequence is CASSLQHQIANTGELFF. CDR3 sequence (DNA): TGTGCCAGCAGCTTACAGCATCAGATCGCGAACACCGGGGAGCTGTTTTTT.

V gene TRBV9 combines with J gene TRBJ2-7, with D perhaps matching TRBD1 or TRBD2 (6 bases each). Germline CDR1 reads SGDLS; CDR2 reads YYNGEE. V lost 0 bases, J lost 2 bases, and 12 bases lay in between. CDR3 size: 15 residues. CDR3 residues: CASSVAPGGAYEQYF. CDR3 in DNA: TGTGCCAGCAGCGTAGCCCCCGGGGGCGCCTACGAGCAGTACTTC.

The V gene is TRBV28, the J gene TRBJ1-5; D is perhaps TRBD1 (6 bases). V lost 6 bases and J lost 6, with 18 bases in between. CDR1 is MDHEN, CDR2 SYDVKM, per germline. The CDR3 runs to 15 residues. CDR3 loop: CASREGKGEFQPQHF. CDR3 sequence (DNA): TGTGCCAGCAGGGAAGGGAAGGGGGAGTTTCAGCCCCAGCATTTT.

This clone occurred once. One junction end does not reproduce the germline sequence, and a read error may be involved. V is TRBV6-6 and J is TRBJ1-1; no reliable D call. Germline CDR1 MNHNY, CDR2 SVGAGI (reference sequence). This CDR3 comprises 12 residues. Written as DNA, the CDR3 is TGTGCCAGCAGTTACTCGAAGCGGGAATGGGTCTTT. Its translation: CASSYSKREWVF.

The chain joins TRBV7-2 to TRBJ2-1; 9 nucleotides line up with TRBD2. CDR1 is SGHTA, CDR2 FQGNSA, per germline. CDR3 length equals 17 residues. The ends lost 2 bases at V and 6 bases at J; junction bases unmatched: 11. Here the CDR3 reads CASSLFPRSGRRNEQFF. The DNA for the CDR3 is TGTGCCAGCAGCTTATTTCCGCGGAGCGGGAGGCGCAATGAGCAGTTCTTC.

The chain has TRBV7-8 and TRBJ2-3, with D perhaps TRBD2 (5 bases). V was pared by 0 bases and J by 1 base, with 14 bases between. The CDR3 sequence is 17 residues long. The germline gives CDR1 SGHVS, CDR2 FQNEAQ. The DNA of the CDR3 is TGTGCCAGCAGCTTAGCGTTGTCCGGGGTGGGCACAGATACGCAGTATTTT. Translation gives CASSLALSGVGTDTQYF.

This clone appeared a single time. The chain employs TRBV6-5 and TRBJ1-5; D is undetermined. Trimming removed 0 bases at V and 7 bases at J, with 10 bases between. This CDR3 is 14 amino acids long. Germline assignment: CDR1 MNHEY and CDR2 SVGAGI. The CDR3 region is CASSYSIGGQPQHF. The CDR3 nucleotides read TGTGCCAGCAGTTACTCGATCGGCGGCCAGCCCCAGCATTTT.

The chain links TRBV5-1 to TRBJ2-5; 8 bases are a match to TRBD2. CDR1 is SGHRS, CDR2 YFSETQ, per germline. Trimming at V came to 0 bases and at J to 5 bases, leaving 0 bases not matched to a gene. The CDR3 spans 13 residues. In nucleotides, the CDR3 is TGCGCCAGCAGCTTGGGCGGGAGGGAGACCCAGTACTTC. This codes for CASSLGGRETQYF.

V is TRBV30 and J is TRBJ2-7, with 8 bases aligning to TRBD1. This CDR3 spans 15 amino acids. J gave up 2 bases and V 3 bases, and 9 bases lay outside the gene matches. Germline V gene lookup returns CDR1 GTSNPN and CDR2 SVGIG (reference sequence). CDR3 region: CAWSRDRTLTYEQYF. CDR3 bases: TGTGCCTGGAGCCGGGACAGGACTTTAACCTACGAGCAGTACTTC.

The chain has TRBV7-6 and TRBJ2-7, with 7 bases fitting TRBD1. Trimming at V came to 10 bases and at J to 3 bases, leaving 9 bases not matched to a gene. Germline V CDR1 and CDR2: SGHVS, FNYEAQ. The CDR3 length is 13 residues. The CDR3 DNA reads TGTGCCAACCCGGGACAGTTAGGCTACGAGCAGTACTTC. This translates into CANPGQLGYEQYF.

CDR3 loop: CASSLDGGTYSNQPQHF. DNA for the CDR3: TGTGCCAGCAGCTTGGATGGGGGGACTTATAGCAATCAGCCCCAGCATTTT. The rearrangement joins TRBV5-4 to TRBJ1-5; TRBD1 is a possible D gene (5 bases). V lost 0 bases to trimming and J lost 0 bases, with 13 bases between them. This CDR3 region has 17 residues. Per germline, CDR1 SGHNT and CDR2 YYREEE (reference sequence).

This clone was counted only a few times. The chain is built from TRBV9 and TRBJ2-1; the match to TRBD1 covers 7 bases. With 0 bases clipped from V and 4 bases from J, the junction kept 1 base outside the gene matches. This CDR3 has 14 residues. Germline assignment: CDR1 SGDLS and CDR2 YYNGEE. CDR3 sequence reads: CASSVEGAYNEQFF. CDR3 DNA sequence: TGTGCCAGCAGCGTAGAGGGGGCGTACAATGAGCAGTTCTTC.

The chain employs TRBV19 and TRBJ2-5; D possibly corresponds to TRBD1 (6 bases). The J call is in doubt because the DNA end fits TRBJ2-7 better. The germline V gene encodes CDR1 LNHDA and CDR2 SQIVND (reference sequence). CDR3 size: 13 residues. The CDR3 nucleotides read TGTGCCAGTAGTCCGGGACACCCCTACGAGCAGTACTTC. It encodes CASSPGHPYEQYF.

This clone was seen once. Other DNA sequences in the sample encode the same CDR3. This chain links TRBV10-3 with TRBJ2-7; 9 nucleotides align to TRBD2. Trimming at V came to 2 bases and at J to 6 bases, leaving 17 bases not matched to a gene. The CDR3 covers 18 residues. CDR1 and CDR2 (germline): ENHRY, SYGVKD. The CDR3 loop is CAISETTGRGGGRGEQYF. The DNA of the CDR3 is TGTGCCATCAGTGAGACTACTGGACGGGGGGGCGGGAGGGGCGAGCAGTACTTC.

The CDR3 here is CASSLRFSGDSYNEQFF. The CDR3 DNA is TGTGCCAGCAGTCTGCGTTTTAGCGGGGACTCCTACAATGAGCAGTTCTTC. The rearrangement links TRBV27 to TRBJ2-1; 8 positions agree with TRBD2. The CDR3 is 17 residues long. V gave up 5 bases and J gave up 0 bases; unmatched junction bases: 9. The V gene's germline CDR1 is MNHEY and CDR2 SMNVEV (reference sequence).

This chain joins TRBV18 and TRBJ2-2; D gene unclear. Per the germline V gene, CDR1 is KGHSH and CDR2 is LQKENI. The CDR3 loop spans 12 amino acids. V lost 3 bases and J 8 bases, leaving 7 bases between the germline ends. In nucleotides, the CDR3 is TGTGCCAGCTCACCGGGTCGGGGGGAGCTGTTTTTT. Amino acid sequence: CASSPGRGELFF.

The CDR3 DNA follows: TGCGCCAGCAGCTCGGACGGCGGTGGTCAGCCCCAGCATTTT. Amino acid sequence: CASSSDGGGQPQHF. This chain uses TRBV5-1 with TRBJ1-5; no reliable D call. Germline V CDR1 and CDR2: SGHRS, YFSETQ. V was pared by 3 bases and J by 6 bases, with 13 bases between. This CDR3 has 14 residues.

V and J are TRBV29-1 and TRBJ2-5, with D possibly TRBD1 on 7 matching bases. Trimming took 7 bases from V and 5 from J, leaving 14 bases between them. The germline CDR1 and CDR2 sequences are SQVTM and ANQGSEA. The CDR3 is 12 residues long. The CDR3 bases are TGCAGCGCCGGGGCAGGGGGGGAGACCCAGTACTTC. Protein: CSAGAGGETQYF. Looking up the rest from reference TRBV29-1 and TRBJ2-5 gives the full variable domain: SAVISQKPSRDICQRGTSLTIQCQVDSQVTMMFWYRQQPGQSLTLIATANQGSEATYESGFVIDKFPISRPNLTFSTLTVSNMSPEDSSIYLCSAGAGGETQYFGPGTRLLVL.

The chain links TRBV9 to TRBJ2-3; 7 nucleotides align to TRBD1. The CDR3 has 14 residues. Trimming removed 4 bases from V and 4 bases from J; junction bases left unmatched: 6. Germline CDR1 and CDR2: SGDLS and YYNGEE. The CDR3 nucleotides read TGTGCCAGCAGCCAGCGGACAGGCCCAGATACGCAGTATTTT. Its protein is CASSQRTGPDTQYF.

V is TRBV6-5 and J is TRBJ2-7; TRBD1 matches at 7 bases. CDR1 MNHEY and CDR2 SVGAGI come from the germline V gene. The CDR3 spans 15 residues. V shed 0 bases, J shed 4 bases, and the junction held 6 bases outside the gene matches. In DNA, the CDR3 is TGTGCCAGCAGTTACTCCGGGACAGCGACTTACGAGCAGTACTTC. Protein: CASSYSGTATYEQYF.